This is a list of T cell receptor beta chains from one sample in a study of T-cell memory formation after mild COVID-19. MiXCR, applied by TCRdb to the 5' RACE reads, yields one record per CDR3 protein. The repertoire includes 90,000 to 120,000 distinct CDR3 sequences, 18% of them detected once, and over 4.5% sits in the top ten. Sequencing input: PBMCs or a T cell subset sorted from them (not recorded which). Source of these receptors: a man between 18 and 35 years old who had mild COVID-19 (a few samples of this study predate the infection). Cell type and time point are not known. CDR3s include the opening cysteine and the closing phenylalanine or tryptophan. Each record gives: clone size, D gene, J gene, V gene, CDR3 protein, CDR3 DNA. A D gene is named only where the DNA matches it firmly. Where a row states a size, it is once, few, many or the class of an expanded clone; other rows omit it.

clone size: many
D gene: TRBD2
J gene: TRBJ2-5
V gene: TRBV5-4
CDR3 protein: CASSQTSGPETQYF
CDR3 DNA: TGTGCCAGCAGCCAGACTAGCGGGCCAGAGACCCAGTACTTC

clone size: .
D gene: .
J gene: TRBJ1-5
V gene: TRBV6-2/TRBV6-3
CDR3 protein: CASSYSEARPQHF
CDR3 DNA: TGTGCCAGCAGTTACTCCGAGGCCCGACCCCAGCATTTT

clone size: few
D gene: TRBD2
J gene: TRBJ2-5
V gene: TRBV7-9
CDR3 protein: CASSFWGGSKETQYF
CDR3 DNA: TGTGCCAGCAGCTTCTGGGGGGGGTCGAAGGAGACCCAGTACTTC

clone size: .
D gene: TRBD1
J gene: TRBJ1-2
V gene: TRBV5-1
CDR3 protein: CASNIGTGLSNGYTF
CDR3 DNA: TGCGCCAGCAACATCGGGACAGGGCTCTCCAATGGCTACACCTTC

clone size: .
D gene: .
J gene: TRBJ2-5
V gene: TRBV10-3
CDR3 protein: CAISAQGGTSQETQYF
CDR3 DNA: TGTGCCATCAGTGCCCAGGGGGGGACTAGCCAAGAGACCCAGTACTTC

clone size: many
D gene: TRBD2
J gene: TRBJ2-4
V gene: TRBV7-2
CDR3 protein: CASSLPSGGSYIQYF
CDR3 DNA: TGTGCCAGCAGCTTACCTAGCGGGGGTTCATACATTCAGTACTTC

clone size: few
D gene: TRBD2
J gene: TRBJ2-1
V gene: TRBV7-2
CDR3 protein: CASSATGTSRNEQFF
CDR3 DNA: TGTGCCAGCAGCGCAACCGGGACTAGCCGCAATGAGCAGTTCTTC

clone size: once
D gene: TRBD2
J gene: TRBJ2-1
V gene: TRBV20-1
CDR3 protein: CSARPRLAMGYNEQFF
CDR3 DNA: TGCAGTGCTAGACCGCGACTAGCGATGGGGTACAATGAGCAGTTCTTC

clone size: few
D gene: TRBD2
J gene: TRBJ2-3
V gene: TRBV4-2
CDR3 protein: CASSQTLAGGYTQYF
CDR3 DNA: TGTGCCAGCAGCCAAACGCTAGCGGGGGGTTATACGCAGTATTTT

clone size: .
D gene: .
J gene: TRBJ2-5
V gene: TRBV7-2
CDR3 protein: CASSLGGGGPWKTQYF
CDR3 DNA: TGTGCCAGCAGCTTAGGAGGTGGGGGCCCGTGGAAGACCCAGTACTTC

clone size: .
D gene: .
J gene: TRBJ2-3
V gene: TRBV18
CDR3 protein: CASSRGRLTDTQYF
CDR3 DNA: TGTGCCAGCTCGAGGGGACGCCTCACAGATACGCAGTATTTT

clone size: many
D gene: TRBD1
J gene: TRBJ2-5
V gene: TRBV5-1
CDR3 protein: CASSSTGGETQYF
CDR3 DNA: TGCGCCAGCAGCTCAACAGGGGGAGAGACCCAGTACTTC

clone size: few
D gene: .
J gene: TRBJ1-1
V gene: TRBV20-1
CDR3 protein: CSASIGHTNTEAFF
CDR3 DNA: TGCAGTGCTAGCATTGGTCACACGAACACTGAAGCTTTCTTT

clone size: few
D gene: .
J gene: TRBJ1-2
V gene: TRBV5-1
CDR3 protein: CASSLEAVSYGYTF
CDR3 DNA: TGCGCCAGCAGCTTGGAGGCAGTTTCCTATGGCTACACCTTC

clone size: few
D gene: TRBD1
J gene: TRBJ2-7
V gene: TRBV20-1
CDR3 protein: CSARDPGTEKYEQYF
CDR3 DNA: TGCAGTGCTAGAGATCCGGGGACAGAAAAATACGAGCAGTACTTC

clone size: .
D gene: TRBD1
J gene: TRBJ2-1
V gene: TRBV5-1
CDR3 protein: CASSLDRGLDEQFF
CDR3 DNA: TGCGCCAGCAGCTTGGACAGGGGGCTTGATGAGCAGTTCTTC

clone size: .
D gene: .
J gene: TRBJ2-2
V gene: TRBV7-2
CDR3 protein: CASSSLIFGGELFF
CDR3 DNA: TGTGCCAGCAGCTCTCTTATATTTGGGGGGGAGCTGTTTTTT

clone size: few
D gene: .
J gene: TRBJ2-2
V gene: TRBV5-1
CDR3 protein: CASSLGTSISNTGELFF
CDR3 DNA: TGCGCCAGCAGCTTGGGAACTAGCATCTCCAACACCGGGGAGCTGTTTTTT

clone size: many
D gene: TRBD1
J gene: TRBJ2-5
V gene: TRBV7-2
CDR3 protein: CASSPGGQETQYF
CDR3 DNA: TGTGCCAGCAGCCCAGGGGGACAAGAGACCCAGTACTTC

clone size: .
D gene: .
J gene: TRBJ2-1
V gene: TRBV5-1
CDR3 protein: CASSLEAGLNEQFF
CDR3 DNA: TGCGCCAGCAGCTTGGAAGCGGGCCTCAATGAGCAGTTCTTC

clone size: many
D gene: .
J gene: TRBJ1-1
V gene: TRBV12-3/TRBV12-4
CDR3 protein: CASTEIVGSEAFF
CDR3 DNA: TGTGCCAGCACCGAGATCGTCGGGAGTGAAGCTTTCTTT

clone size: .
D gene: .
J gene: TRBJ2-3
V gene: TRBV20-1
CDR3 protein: CSNLGDGTDTQYF
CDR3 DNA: TGCAGCAATCTGGGGGACGGCACAGATACGCAGTATTTT

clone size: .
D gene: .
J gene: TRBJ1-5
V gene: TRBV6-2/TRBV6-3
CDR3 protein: CASSYSRSRVIGNQPQHF
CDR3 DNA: TGTGCCAGCAGTTACTCGAGGAGTAGGGTCATCGGCAATCAGCCCCAGCATTTT

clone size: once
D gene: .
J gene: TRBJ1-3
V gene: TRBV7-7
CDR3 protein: CAGRGNTIYF
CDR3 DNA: TGTGCGGGACGGGGAAACACCATATATTTT

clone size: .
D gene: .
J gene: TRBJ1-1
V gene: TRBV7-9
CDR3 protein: CASSGDGNTEAFF
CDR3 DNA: TGTGCCAGCAGCGGGGACGGGAACACTGAAGCTTTCTTT